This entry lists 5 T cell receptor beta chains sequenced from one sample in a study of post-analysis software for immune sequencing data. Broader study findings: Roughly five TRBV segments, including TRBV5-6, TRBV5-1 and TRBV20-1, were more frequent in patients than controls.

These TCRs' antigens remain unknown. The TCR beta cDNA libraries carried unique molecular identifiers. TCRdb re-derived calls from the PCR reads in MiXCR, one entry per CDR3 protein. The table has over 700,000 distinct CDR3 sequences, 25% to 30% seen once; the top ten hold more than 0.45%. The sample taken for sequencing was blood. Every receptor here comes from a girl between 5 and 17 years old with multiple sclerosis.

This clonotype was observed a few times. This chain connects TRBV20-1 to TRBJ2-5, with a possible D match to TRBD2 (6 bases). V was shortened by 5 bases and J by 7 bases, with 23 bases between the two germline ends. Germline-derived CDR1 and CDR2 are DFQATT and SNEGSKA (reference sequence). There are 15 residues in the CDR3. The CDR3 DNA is TGCAGTGCTGACGCCGCGGGATCCCCCTGGGGGACCCAGTACTTC. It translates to CSADAAGSPWGTQYF.

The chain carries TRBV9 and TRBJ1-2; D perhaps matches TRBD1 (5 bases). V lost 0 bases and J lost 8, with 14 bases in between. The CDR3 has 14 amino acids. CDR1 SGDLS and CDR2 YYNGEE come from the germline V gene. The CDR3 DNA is TGTGCCAGCAGCGTAGCCGGGGACGGCGGAGGCTACACCTTC. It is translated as CASSVAGDGGGYTF.

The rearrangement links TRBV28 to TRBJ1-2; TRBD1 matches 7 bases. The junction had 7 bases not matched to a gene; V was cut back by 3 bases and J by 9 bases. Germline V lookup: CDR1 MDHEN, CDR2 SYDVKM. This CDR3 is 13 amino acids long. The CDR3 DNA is TGTGCCAGCAGTTTTACGACAGGGAGACGCTACACCTTC. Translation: CASSFTTGRRYTF.

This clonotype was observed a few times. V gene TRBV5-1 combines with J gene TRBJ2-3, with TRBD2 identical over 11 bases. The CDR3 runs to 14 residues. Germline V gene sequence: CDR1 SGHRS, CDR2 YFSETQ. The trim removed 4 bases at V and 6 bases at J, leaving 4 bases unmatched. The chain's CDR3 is CASSPRLAGDTQYF. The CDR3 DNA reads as TGCGCCAGCAGCCCGCGACTAGCGGGGGATACGCAGTATTTT. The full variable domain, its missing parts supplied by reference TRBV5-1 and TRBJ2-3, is KAGVTQTPRYLIKTRGQQVTLSCSPISGHRSVSWYQQTPGQGLQFLFEYFSETQRNKGNFPGRFSGRQFSNSRSEMNVSTLELGDSALYLCASSPRLAGDTQYFGPGTRLTVL.

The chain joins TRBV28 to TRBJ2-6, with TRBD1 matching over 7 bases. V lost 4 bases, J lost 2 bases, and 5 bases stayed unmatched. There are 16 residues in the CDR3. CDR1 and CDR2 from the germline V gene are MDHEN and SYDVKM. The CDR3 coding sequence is TGTGCCAGCAGTTCAACAGGGGTCACTGGGGCCAACGTCCTGACTTTC. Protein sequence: CASSSTGVTGANVLTF.